The 6 T cell receptor beta chains in this list originate from one sample, sequenced in a study of T cells after yellow fever vaccination. TCRdb ran MiXCR on the 5' RACE reads and lists one entry per CDR3 protein. The sample gives about 50,000 distinct CDR3 sequences, 7.1% of which show up once; roughly 40% is in the top ten. The input for sequencing was CD8+ T cells sorted from PBMCs, taken on the day of the first yellow fever vaccination. These receptors were taken from a young man who received the YFV17D yellow fever vaccine.

The V and J genes are TRBV4-1 and TRBJ2-1; TRBD2 matches 10 bases. This CDR3 has 16 residues. With 4 bases clipped from V and 7 bases from J, the junction kept 10 bases outside the gene matches. Germline V gene data show CDR1 as MGHRA and CDR2 as YSYEKL. CDR3 loop: CASSPQAGGPWNEQFF. The CDR3 nucleotides are TGCGCCAGCAGCCCCCAAGCGGGGGGGCCGTGGAATGAGCAGTTCTTC.

The chain joins TRBV6-5 to TRBJ2-3; D may be TRBD2 (6 bases). The CDR3 spans 14 residues. Trimming pared 4 bases from V and 2 bases from J, leaving 10 bases between. CDR1 MNHEY and CDR2 SVGAGI come from the germline V gene. Here the CDR3 DNA reads TGTGCCAGCAGTTCTCTAGCGTCCACAGATACGCAGTATTTT. Translation gives CASSSLASTDTQYF.

The table lists this clonotype with many counts. The chain joins TRBV7-3 to TRBJ2-2; possibly TRBD2 for D (5 bases). The germline V and J ends were trimmed by 2 bases and 0 bases, with 19 bases remaining between them. The CDR3 loop spans 19 amino acids. Germline lookup yields CDR1 SGHTA and CDR2 FQGTGA. CDR3 loop: CASSLSPSTPFANTGELFF. CDR3 coding DNA: TGTGCCAGCAGCTTATCACCTAGCACTCCGTTCGCGAACACCGGGGAGCTGTTTTTT.

The gene calls are TRBV3-1 and TRBJ2-1; TRBD2 agrees at 10 bases. This CDR3 contains 16 residues. After removal of 5 bases from V and 4 bases from J, the junction contained 8 bases not matched to a gene. CDR1 is LGHDT and CDR2 is YNNKEL in the germline V gene (reference sequence). The CDR3 DNA follows: TGTGCCAGCAGCTCAGGTAGCGGGGGGACTTACAATGAGCAGTTCTTC. Its translation: CASSSGSGGTYNEQFF.

This clonotype was found many times. The chain links TRBV11-2 to TRBJ2-1; tentatively, D is TRBD1 or TRBD2 (6 bases each). This CDR3 has 14 amino acids. Trimming removed 5 bases at V and 6 bases at J, with 14 bases between. Germline-derived CDR1 and CDR2 are SGHAT and FQNNGV. CDR3 nucleotides: TGTGCCAGCAGCGTAACACAGGGAGGCAATGAGCAGTTCTTC. Translating gives CASSVTQGGNEQFF.

At least ten counts were recorded for this clonotype. The chain has TRBV6-4 and TRBJ2-1; 12 nucleotides align to TRBD2. Germline loops: CDR1 MRHNA, CDR2 SNTAGT. With 6 bases clipped from V and 6 bases from J, the junction kept 3 bases outside the gene matches. CDR3 length: 14 amino acids. The DNA for the CDR3 is TGTGCCAGCAGCCCTAGCGGGGGGGCCAATGAGCAGTTCTTC. This translates into CASSPSGGANEQFF.